Listed here is a single T cell receptor beta chain. What it binds is not known. This CDR3 is 15 amino acids long. Germline V gene sequence: CDR1 SGHAT, CDR2 FQNNGV. V gave up 5 bases and J gave up 11 bases; unmatched junction bases: 11. This record comes from a study of post-analysis software for immune sequencing data. Regarding the study as a whole: Samples from one preparation batch, clustered by F measure, grouped strongly together. Those with multiple sclerosis, the patient group, showed significantly lower normalized Chao1 diversity than controls. About five TRBV segments occurring more often in patients than controls included TRBV5-6, TRBV5-1 and TRBV20-1.

Incorporated into the TCR beta cDNA libraries were unique molecular identifiers, which served to reduce PCR and sequencing biases. Each CDR3 protein is one row after TCRdb ran MiXCR on the PCR reads. The sample has approximately 660,000 distinct CDR3 sequences, approximately 60% seen once. Specimen: blood. This clonotype was sampled from a girl aged 2-10 years with multiple sclerosis. The gene calls are TRBV11-2 and TRBJ2-1; 11 positions match TRBD2. CDR3 DNA sequence: TGTGCCAGCAGCCCAGGACCGGGACTAGCGGAGCAGCAGTTCTTC. Translated: CASSPGPGLAEQQFF.